The source of this T cell receptor (beta chain) is a study of CD8 T cells in ankylosing spondylitis. Trimming took 1 base from V and 1 from J, leaving 7 bases between them. Germline values: CDR1 SQVTM, CDR2 ANQGSEA. This CDR3 has 13 amino acids. TCRdb reprocessed the 5' RACE reads via MiXCR and lists one record per CDR3 protein. In the table there are 200,000 to 250,000 distinct CDR3 sequences, more than 25% of which are singletons. This clonotype was picked up many times. The chain combines TRBV29-1 with TRBJ1-1, with D unresolved. The clonotype originates from a male donor with ankylosing spondylitis or in good health (not recorded which). The sequencing sample was made of blood, either unsorted or a sorted T cell fraction (not recorded which). CDR3 bases: TGCAGCGTTGAAGGCTTTCCGAACACTGAAGCTTTCTTT. It is translated as CSVEGFPNTEAFF.